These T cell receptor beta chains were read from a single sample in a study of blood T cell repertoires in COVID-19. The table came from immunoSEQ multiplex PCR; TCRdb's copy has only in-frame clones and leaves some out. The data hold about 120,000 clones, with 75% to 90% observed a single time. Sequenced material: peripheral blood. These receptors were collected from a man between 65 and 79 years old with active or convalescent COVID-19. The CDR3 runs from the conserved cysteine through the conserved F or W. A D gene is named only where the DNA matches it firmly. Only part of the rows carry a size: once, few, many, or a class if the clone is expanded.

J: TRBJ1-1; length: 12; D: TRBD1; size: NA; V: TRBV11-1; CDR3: CASSLEGGRAFF; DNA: TGTGCCAGCAGCTTAGAAGGGGGCCGAGCTTTCTTT
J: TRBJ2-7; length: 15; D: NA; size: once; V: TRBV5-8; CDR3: CASSLPHRRSYEQYF; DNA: TGTGCCAGCAGCCTACCCCACAGGCGATCCTACGAGCAGTACTTC
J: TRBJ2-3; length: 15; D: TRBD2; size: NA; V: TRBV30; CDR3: CAWSPLAGVPDTQYF; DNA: TGTGCCTGGAGCCCACTAGCGGGAGTACCAGATACGCAGTATTTT
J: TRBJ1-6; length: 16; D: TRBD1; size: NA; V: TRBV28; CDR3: CASSSLPGGYNSPLHF; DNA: TGTGCCAGCAGTTCCCTGCCAGGGGGCTATAATTCACCCCTCCACTTT
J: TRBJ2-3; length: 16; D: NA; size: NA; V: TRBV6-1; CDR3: CASSEDRTRSTDTQYF; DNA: TGTGCCAGCAGTGAAGATCGGACACGTAGCACAGATACGCAGTATTTT
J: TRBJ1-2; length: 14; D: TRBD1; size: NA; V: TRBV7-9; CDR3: CASSLAGTDYGYTF; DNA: TGTGCCAGCAGCTTAGCGGGGACAGACTATGGCTACACCTTC
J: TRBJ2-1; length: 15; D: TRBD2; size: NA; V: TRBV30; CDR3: CAWSGGGAGRNEQFF; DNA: TGTGCCTGGAGTGGGGGAGGGGCAGGGCGCAATGAGCAGTTCTTC
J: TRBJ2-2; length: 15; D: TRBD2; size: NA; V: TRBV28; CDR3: CASSSGLAAPGELFF; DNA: TGTGCCAGCAGTAGCGGACTAGCGGCCCCCGGGGAGCTGTTTTTT
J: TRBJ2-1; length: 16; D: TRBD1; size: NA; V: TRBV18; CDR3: CASSPGTGQQYNEQFF; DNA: TGTGCCAGCTCACCTGGGACGGGACAGCAATACAATGAGCAGTTCTTC
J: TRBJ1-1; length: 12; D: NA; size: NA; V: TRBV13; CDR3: CASSITGTEAFF; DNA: TGTGCCAGCAGCATCACAGGGACTGAAGCTTTCTTT
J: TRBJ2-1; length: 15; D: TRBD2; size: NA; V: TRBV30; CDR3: CAWMGGSSQVGEQFF; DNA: TGTGCCTGGATGGGGGGGTCTAGTCAAGTGGGTGAGCAGTTCTTC
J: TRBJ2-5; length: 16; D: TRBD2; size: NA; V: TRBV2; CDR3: CASSERSGRAAETQYF; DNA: TGTGCCAGCAGTGAACGTAGCGGGAGGGCCGCAGAGACCCAGTACTTC
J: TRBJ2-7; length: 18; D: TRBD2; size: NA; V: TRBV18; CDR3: CASSPLGLAGVGPYEQYF; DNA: TGTGCCAGCTCACCACTCGGACTAGCGGGAGTGGGTCCCTACGAGCAGTACTTC
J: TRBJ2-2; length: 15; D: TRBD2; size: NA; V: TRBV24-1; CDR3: CATSPAGANTGELFF; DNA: TGTGCCACCAGTCCCGCGGGGGCGAACACCGGGGAGCTGTTTTTT
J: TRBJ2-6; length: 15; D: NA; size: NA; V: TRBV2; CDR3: CASRVTGKGANVLTF; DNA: TGTGCCAGCAGGGTTACAGGAAAAGGGGCCAACGTCCTGACTTTC
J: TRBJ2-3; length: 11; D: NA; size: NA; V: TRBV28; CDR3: CASSNTDTQYF; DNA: TGTGCCAGCAGCAACACAGATACGCAGTATTTT
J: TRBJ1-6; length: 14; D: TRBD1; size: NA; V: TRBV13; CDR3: CASSLGQGQSPLHF; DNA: TGTGCCAGCAGCTTAGGACAGGGGCAATCACCCCTCCACTTT
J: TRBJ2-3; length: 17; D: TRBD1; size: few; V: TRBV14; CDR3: CASSRTGTGLQSDTQYF; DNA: TGTGCCAGCAGCCGAACCGGGACAGGGTTACAGTCAGATACGCAGTATTTT
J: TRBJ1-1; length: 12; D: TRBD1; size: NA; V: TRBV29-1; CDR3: CSVVTGATEAFF; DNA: TGCAGCGTGGTCACAGGGGCCACTGAAGCTTTCTTT
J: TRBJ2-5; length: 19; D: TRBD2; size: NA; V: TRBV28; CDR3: CASSLGQGRLAGGRETQYF; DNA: TGTGCCAGCAGTTTGGGACAGGGAAGACTAGCGGGAGGGAGGGAGACCCAGTACTTC
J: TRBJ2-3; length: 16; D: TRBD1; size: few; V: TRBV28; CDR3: CASSTQLDRVGDTQYF; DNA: TGTGCCAGCAGCACCCAACTCGACAGGGTTGGGGATACGCAGTATTTT
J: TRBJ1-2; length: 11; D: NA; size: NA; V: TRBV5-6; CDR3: CASSRGGGYTF; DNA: TGTGCCAGCAGTAGGGGTGGTGGCTACACCTTC
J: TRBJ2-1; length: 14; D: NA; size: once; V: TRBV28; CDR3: CASSPQRTYNEQFF; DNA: TGTGCCAGCAGCCCGCAGCGTACCTACAATGAGCAGTTCTTC
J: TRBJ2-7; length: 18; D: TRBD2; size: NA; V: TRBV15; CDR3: CATSGPGLAGLRGYEQYF; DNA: TGTGCCACCAGCGGCCCGGGACTAGCGGGATTAAGGGGTTACGAGCAGTACTTC
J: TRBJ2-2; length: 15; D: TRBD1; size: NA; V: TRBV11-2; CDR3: CASIRTGGTNGELFF; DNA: TGTGCCAGCATCCGGACAGGGGGCACGAACGGGGAGCTGTTTTTT
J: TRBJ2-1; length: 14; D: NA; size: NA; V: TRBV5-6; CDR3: CASSLGARDVEQFF; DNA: TGTGCCAGCAGCTTGGGTGCCAGGGATGTCGAGCAGTTCTTC
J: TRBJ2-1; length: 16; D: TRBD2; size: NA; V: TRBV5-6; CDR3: CASNVVGTSGSNEQFF; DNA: TGTGCCAGCAACGTTGTGGGGACTAGCGGGAGTAATGAGCAGTTCTTC
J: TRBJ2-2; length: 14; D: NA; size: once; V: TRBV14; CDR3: CASSQVPGYGELFF; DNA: TGTGCCAGCAGCCAAGTTCCAGGGTACGGAGAGCTGTTTTTT
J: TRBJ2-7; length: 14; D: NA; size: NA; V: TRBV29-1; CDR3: CSVDSGLGTYEQYF; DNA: TGCAGCGTTGACAGCGGGTTAGGAACCTACGAGCAGTACTTC
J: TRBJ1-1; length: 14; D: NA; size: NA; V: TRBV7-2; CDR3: CASTPGGLNTEAFF; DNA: TGTGCCAGCACCCCCGGAGGATTGAACACTGAAGCTTTCTTT
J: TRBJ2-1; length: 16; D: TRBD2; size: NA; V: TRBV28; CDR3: CASSSGLAGGGNEQFF; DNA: TGTGCCAGCAGTTCCGGACTAGCGGGAGGGGGAAATGAGCAGTTCTTC
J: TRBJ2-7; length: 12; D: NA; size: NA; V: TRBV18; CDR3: CASSPGRAGATF; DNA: TGTGCCAGCTCACCGGGGCGGGCAGGGGCCACTTTC
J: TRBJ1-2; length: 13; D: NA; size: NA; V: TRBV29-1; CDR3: CSVAGTANYGYTF; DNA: TGCAGCGTCGCTGGTACGGCTAACTATGGCTACACCTTC
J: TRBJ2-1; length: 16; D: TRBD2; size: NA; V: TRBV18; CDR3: CASSPSASGRYNEQFF; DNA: TGTGCCAGCTCACCATCTGCTAGCGGGAGGTACAATGAGCAGTTCTTC
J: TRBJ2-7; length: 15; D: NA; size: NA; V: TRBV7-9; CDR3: CASSLAQAGTHEQYF; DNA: TGTGCCAGCAGCTTAGCGCAGGCAGGAACACACGAGCAGTACTTC
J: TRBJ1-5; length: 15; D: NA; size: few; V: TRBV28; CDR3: CASSSNREANQPQHF; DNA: TGTGCCAGCAGTTCGAACCGGGAGGCCAATCAGCCCCAGCATTTT
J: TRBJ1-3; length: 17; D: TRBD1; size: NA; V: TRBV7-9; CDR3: CASSPRGRGNSGNTIYF; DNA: TGTGCCAGCAGCCCCCGGGGCAGGGGGAACTCTGGAAACACCATATATTTT
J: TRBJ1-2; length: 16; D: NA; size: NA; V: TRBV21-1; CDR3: CASSKGQTGDGYGYTF; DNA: TGTGCCAGCAGCAAAGGACAGACAGGAGACGGCTATGGCTACACCTTC
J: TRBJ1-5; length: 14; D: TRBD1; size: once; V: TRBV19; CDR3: CASRIEGAGQPQHF; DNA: TGTGCCAGTAGGATCGAGGGGGCCGGTCAGCCCCAGCATTTT
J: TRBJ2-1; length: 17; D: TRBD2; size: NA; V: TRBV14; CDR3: CASSSGLAGAAYNEQFF; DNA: TGTGCCAGCAGCTCGGGACTAGCGGGGGCCGCCTACAATGAGCAGTTCTTC
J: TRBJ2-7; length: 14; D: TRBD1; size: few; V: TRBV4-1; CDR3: CASRSGTGTYEQYF; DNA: TGCGCCAGCCGCTCCGGGACAGGGACCTACGAGCAGTACTTC
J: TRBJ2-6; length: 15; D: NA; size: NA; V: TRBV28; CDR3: CASSEGGSGANVLTF; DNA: TGTGCCAGCAGTGAGGGCGGCTCTGGGGCCAACGTCCTGACTTTC
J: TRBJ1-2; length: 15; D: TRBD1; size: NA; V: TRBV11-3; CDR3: CASSLGGQPGYGYTF; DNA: TGTGCCAGCAGCTTAGGGGGACAGCCTGGGTATGGCTACACCTTC
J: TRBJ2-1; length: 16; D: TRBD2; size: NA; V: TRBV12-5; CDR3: CASGSPGLAGVYEQFF; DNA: TGTGCTAGTGGTTCGCCGGGACTAGCGGGAGTCTATGAGCAGTTCTTC
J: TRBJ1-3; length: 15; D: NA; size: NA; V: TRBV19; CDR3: CATSRDMGQTDTIYF; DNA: TGTGCCACCTCCCGGGACATGGGGCAAACTGACACCATATATTTT
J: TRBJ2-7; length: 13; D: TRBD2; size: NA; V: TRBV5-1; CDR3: CASSGTSEYEQYF; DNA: TGCGCCAGCTCCGGGACTAGCGAGTACGAGCAGTACTTC